This TCR beta chain comes out of a study of response to subunit inactivated influenza vaccine (dated by TCRdb to the late 2010s). Some background on the complete study: To follow how T cells responded to a trivalent subunit inactivated influenza vaccine, the researchers relied on deep quantitative profiling of the T cell receptor repertoire.

Library generation was performed with RT-PCR. Sequenced on an Illumina HiSeq 2500. TCRdb reanalyzed the raw reads on its own, using fastp at Q25 for trimming and MiXCR for clone calling, and kept in-frame beta chains. Identical CDR3 proteins give one entry, which carries the most common genes and DNA. The table for this sample lists hundreds of thousands of distinct CDR3 sequences; 12% to 15% of them were counted only once. The top ten constitute 7.5% to 8% of the sample. V gives up 0 bases and J gives up 2 bases, and the segment between their germline ends measures 14 bases. The cysteine opens and the phenylalanine closes a CDR3 of 16 amino acids. Solely the CDR3 DNA is kept, with 48 bases framed from the first base. CDR1 and CDR2, looked up from the germline V gene (reference sequence), are PRHDT and FYEKMQ. In its sample, this clonotype was seen a few times. It has no known antigen specificity. No clone much larger than this one lies a single base away; base qualities are absent.

What the research found in general, with its limitations: According to the authors, only a limited number of new T cells may be recruited by each seasonal influenza vaccination.

Recombination linked TRBV13 to TRBJ2-7; tentative D gene TRBD1, with 6 bases matching. The clonotype comes from a man between 50 and 59 years old who received an inactivated influenza vaccine. Donor details come from another sample of the same person, matched by shared clones. Sequencing was performed on PBMCs from blood, taken 14 days before vaccination. The nucleotide sequence reads as follows: TGTGCCAGCAGCTTAGGCCGAGGGACATACCCCTACGAGCAGTACTTC. This codes for CASSLGRGTYPYEQYF. The CDR3, completed at both ends by the reference TRBV13 and TRBJ2-7 genes, gives the full variable domain AAGVIQSPRHLIKEKRETATLKCYPIPRHDTVYWYQQGPGQDPQFLISFYEKMQSDKGSIPDRFSAQQFSDYHSELNMSSLELGDSALYFCASSLGRGTYPYEQYFGPGTRLTVT.